This passage covers 21 T cell receptor beta chains from one sample sequenced in a study of T-cell reconstitution after alpha-beta-depleted transplantation in children. Researchers prepared the TCRbeta library using unique molecular identifiers, the study reports. TCRdb re-derived calls from the PCR reads in MiXCR, one entry per CDR3 protein. The profile shows under 75,000 distinct CDR3 sequences, 9.5% to 13% of them singletons. The sequenced sample was PBMCs, obtained before TCRalphabeta/CD19-depleted stem cell transplant. The source is a boy under 18 with acute myeloid leukemia, due to receive a stem cell transplant.

This clonotype was picked up many times. The junction departs from germline at one end; a sequencing error may be responsible. The chain is built from TRBV12-3 or TRBV12-4 and TRBJ1-5, with 7 nucleotides matching TRBD1. The CDR3 is 15 residues long. The CDR3 coding sequence is TGTGCCAGCACTTTAGAGACAGGGATAAATCAGCCCCAGCATTTT. This codes for CASTLETGINQPQHF.

This clonotype has only one observation. This sequence may be a read error, since a much larger clone differs from it by one base. The chain uses TRBV5-6 and TRBJ2-1; TRBD2 aligns across 7 bases. The germline V gene encodes CDR1 SGHDT and CDR2 YYEEEE. The CDR3 totals 17 residues. The chain's CDR3 is CASSLGATSNLGDEQLF. CDR3 DNA sequence: TGTGCCAGCAGCCTTGGGGCGACTAGCAACCTCGGGGATGAGCAGTTGTTC.

At least ten counts were recorded for this clonotype. The chain employs TRBV7-2 and TRBJ1-2; D uncertain. The V gene's germline CDR1 is SGHTA and CDR2 FQGNSA. The germline V and J ends were trimmed by 1 base and 6 bases, with 6 bases remaining between them. The CDR3 is 12 residues long. The CDR3 DNA is TGTGCCAGCAGCTTAGGGGGTGATGGCTACACCTTC. It encodes CASSLGGDGYTF.

This clonotype has a count of ten or more. The rearrangement joins TRBV7-9 to TRBJ2-3; TRBD1 is a possible D gene (6 bases). V was trimmed by 0 bases and J by 2 bases, leaving 9 bases between them. CDR3 length equals 15 residues. Germline loops: CDR1 SEHNR, CDR2 FQNEAQ (reference sequence). The CDR3 protein is CASSLAQGYTDTQYF. CDR3 sequence (DNA): TGTGCCAGCAGCTTAGCCCAGGGGTACACAGATACGCAGTATTTT.

This clonotype was found many times. The chain employs TRBV4-3 and TRBJ1-4, with 9 bases matching TRBD1. The J segment lost 5 bases and the V segment lost 4 bases, leaving 5 bases of the junction unmatched. The germline V gene has CDR1 LGHNA and CDR2 YSLEER. The CDR3 runs to 15 residues. Here the CDR3 DNA reads TGCGCCAGCAGCCTAAGCGGACAGGGGAATGAAAAACTGTTTTTT. It is translated as CASSLSGQGNEKLFF.

This clonotype came up a few times. The gene calls are TRBV6-5 and TRBJ1-6; D gene ambiguous. Trimming removed 3 bases from V and 0 bases from J, with 15 bases in between. This CDR3 is 18 amino acids long. CDR1 is MNHEY and CDR2 is SVGAGI in the germline V gene. The CDR3 reads CASSYSKPQSSYNSPLHF. For the CDR3, the DNA is TGTGCCAGCAGTTATAGCAAACCCCAAAGCTCCTATAATTCACCCCTCCACTTT.

This clonotype occurred many times. The V call is TRBV20-1, the J call TRBJ1-3, with D possibly being TRBD1 (6 bases). The V end was cut by 3 bases, the J end by 4 bases, with 13 bases between. From germline, CDR1 is DFQATT and CDR2 SNEGSKA (reference sequence). The CDR3 is 14 amino acids. CDR3 region: CSASVPGTGNTIYF. The CDR3 DNA follows: TGCAGTGCTAGCGTTCCTGGGACAGGAAACACCATATATTTT.

This clonotype was seen many times. J is TRBJ2-5 and V is TRBV20-1; D remains ambiguous. Trimming stripped 1 base from V and 5 bases from J, with 8 bases between. Germline CDR1 reads DFQATT; CDR2 reads SNEGSKA (reference sequence). The CDR3 has 12 amino acids. The chain's CDR3 is CSARAHGETQYF. CDR3 nucleotide sequence: TGCAGTGCTAGAGCCCACGGGGAGACCCAGTACTTC.

This clonotype showed up many times. This chain joins TRBV4-1 and TRBJ2-1; D gene ambiguous. Between the trimmed V and J ends, which lost 4 bases and 10 bases, there was a span of 14 bases. The CDR3 runs to 13 residues. Germline V gene sequence: CDR1 MGHRA, CDR2 YSYEKL. CDR3 nucleotides: TGCGCCAGCAGCCGAAGCCCAGTTGAAGAGCAGTTCTTC. This encodes CASSRSPVEEQFF.

This clonotype was counted at least ten times. The V gene is TRBV7-8, the J gene TRBJ2-7; 7 bases fit TRBD1. Trimming took 6 bases from V and 0 from J; bases not matched to a gene: 5. Germline V lookup: CDR1 SGHVS, CDR2 FQNEAQ. CDR3 length: 14 amino acids. The CDR3 DNA sequence: TGTGCCAGCAGTCTGGGACAGAGCTCCTACGAGCAGTACGTC. Translating gives CASSLGQSSYEQYV.

The gene calls are TRBV29-1 and TRBJ1-2; D is ambiguous. Germline values: CDR1 SQVTM, CDR2 ANQGSEA. The CDR3 covers 13 residues. V lost 3 bases and J 0 bases, leaving 8 bases between the germline ends. CDR3: CSVDGGPNYGYTF. CDR3 sequence (DNA): TGCAGCGTTGACGGCGGTCCTAACTATGGCTACACCTTC.

There are many counts of this clonotype. The chain is built from TRBV15 and TRBJ2-5, with 9 bases fitting TRBD2. The CDR3 is 18 residues long. Germline V gene data show CDR1 as LNHNV and CDR2 as YYDKDF (reference sequence). V dropped 3 bases and J dropped 4; count of bases not matched to a gene: 15. The CDR3 bases are TGTGCCACCAGCAGGGGAGGCGGGGGGGCTTTCTCGCGAGAGACCCAGTACTTC. It encodes CATSRGGGGAFSRETQYF. The variable domain in full, with the rest retrieved from reference TRBV15 and TRBJ2-5, is DAMVIQNPRYQVTQFGKPVTLSCSQTLNHNVMYWYQQKSSQAPKLLFHYYDKDFNNEADTPDNFQSRRPNTSFCFLDIRSPGLGDTAMYLCATSRGGGGAFSRETQYFGPGTRLLVL.

This clonotype was counted many times. V and J are TRBV12-3 or TRBV12-4 and TRBJ1-4, with 7 nucleotides matching TRBD1. V dropped 4 bases and J dropped 6; count of bases not matched to a gene: 8. This CDR3 is 15 amino acids long. CDR3 in DNA: TGTGCCAGCAGTTCACGGACAGGTTATTATGAAAAACTGTTTTTT. Protein: CASSSRTGYYEKLFF.

Concerning this clonotype: A read error may explain this, as a much larger clone is one base away. The chain has TRBV2 and TRBJ2-1; 10 bases match TRBD1. The CDR3 runs to 19 residues. J gave up 8 bases and V 5 bases, and 21 bases lay outside the gene matches. CDR1 and CDR2 from the germline V gene are SNHLY and FYNNEI. CDR3 sequence: CASSLTGAGQGFFGDEQFF. In DNA, the CDR3 is TGTGCCAGCAGTTTGACGGGGGCGGGACAGGGGTTTTTCGGTGATGAGCAGTTCTTC.

V is TRBV4-2 and J is TRBJ2-7; 8 bases line up with TRBD2. The CDR3 totals 16 residues. V lost 0 bases, J lost 0 bases, and 4 bases stayed unmatched. Germline V CDR1 and CDR2: LGHNA, YNFKEQ. The chain's CDR3 is CASSQDPSGFSYEQYF. DNA of the CDR3: TGTGCCAGCAGCCAAGATCCTAGCGGGTTCTCCTACGAGCAGTACTTC.

This clonotype was counted at least ten times. CDR3 amino acids: CASSLMSDRPSSPLHF. For the CDR3, the DNA is TGTGCCAGCAGCTTAATGAGTGACCGACCTTCTTCACCCCTCCACTTT. This chain uses TRBV7-6 with TRBJ1-6, with D unresolved. The length of the CDR3 is 16 residues. Germline assignment: CDR1 SGHVS and CDR2 FNYEAQ. The V end lost 2 bases, the J end lost 9 bases, and 17 bases lay between the germline ends.

The chain recombines TRBV7-3 with TRBJ2-5, with 11 nucleotides matching TRBD2. V was clipped by 6 bases and J by 2 bases; unmatched bases: 5. The CDR3 has 15 residues. Germline V gene data show CDR1 as SGHTA and CDR2 as FQGTGA. This CDR3 reads CASRPGLAVQETQYF. In nucleotides, the CDR3 is TGTGCCAGCAGACCGGGACTAGCGGTTCAAGAGACCCAGTACTTC.

This clonotype was seen repeatedly, ten times or more. The rearrangement uses TRBV29-1 and TRBJ2-7; the D gene is possibly TRBD2 (6 bases). This CDR3 contains 13 residues. Germline CDR1 reads SQVTM; CDR2 reads ANQGSEA. The germline V and J ends were trimmed by 4 bases and 3 bases, with 13 bases remaining between them. CDR3 amino acids: CSVASSEYYEQYF. In nucleotides, the CDR3 is TGCAGCGTTGCTTCTAGCGAGTACTACGAGCAGTACTTC.

V is TRBV7-6 and J is TRBJ2-5; no firm D call. This CDR3 is 13 amino acids long. V was trimmed by 4 bases and J by 4 bases, leaving 10 bases between them. Germline CDR1 SGHVS, CDR2 FNYEAQ. CDR3 protein: CASSSRLGETQYF. In DNA, the CDR3 is TGTGCCAGCAGCTCGCGACTCGGAGAGACCCAGTACTTC. Full variable domain (missing parts from reference TRBV7-6 and TRBJ2-5): GAGVSQSPRYKVTKRGQDVALRCDPISGHVSLYWYRQALGQGPEFLTYFNYEAQQDKSGLPNDRFSAERPEGSISTLTIQRTEQRDSAMYRCASSSRLGETQYFGPGTRLLVL.

This clonotype was detected a few times. A single base separates this from a much larger clone, so it may be a read error. V and J are TRBV20-1 and TRBJ2-1; D is undetermined. V lost 0 bases, J lost 12 bases, and 15 bases lay in between. This CDR3 is built from 13 residues. In germline, CDR1 is DFQATT, CDR2 SNEGSKA (reference sequence). The chain's CDR3 is CSARETPGWGQFF. CDR3 coding DNA: TGCAGTGCTAGAGAGACCCCCGGCTGGGGGCAGTTCTTC.

The genes are TRBV18 and TRBJ1-2; D gene unclear. Germline CDR1 and CDR2: KGHSH and LQKENI. Trimming stripped 3 bases from V and 8 bases from J, with 13 bases between. The CDR3 runs 13 residues. The CDR3 coding sequence is TGTGCCAGCTCACCGACGCGTGGAAAGGGCTACACCTTC. This encodes CASSPTRGKGYTF.